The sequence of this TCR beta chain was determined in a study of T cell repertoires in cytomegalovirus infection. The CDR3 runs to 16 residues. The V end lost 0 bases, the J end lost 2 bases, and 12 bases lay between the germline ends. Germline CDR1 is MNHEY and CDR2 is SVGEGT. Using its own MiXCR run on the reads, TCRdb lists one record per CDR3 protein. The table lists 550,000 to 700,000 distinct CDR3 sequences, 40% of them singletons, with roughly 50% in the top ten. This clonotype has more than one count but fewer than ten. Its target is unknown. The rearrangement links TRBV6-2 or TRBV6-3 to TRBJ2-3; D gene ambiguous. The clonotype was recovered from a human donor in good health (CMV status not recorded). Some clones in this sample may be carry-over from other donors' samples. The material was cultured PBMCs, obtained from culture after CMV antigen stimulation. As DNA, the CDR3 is TGTGCCAGCAGTTACTCCGACAATAGAGACACAGATACGCAGTATTTT. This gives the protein CASSYSDNRDTDTQYF.